This T cell receptor (beta chain) was obtained from a study of siplizumab effects on memory and regulatory T cells. Germline-derived CDR1 and CDR2 are KGHSH and LQKENI. The CDR3 runs to 13 residues. Trimming removed 1 base from V and 3 bases from J, with 6 bases in between. For every sample, 75,000 to 100,000 TCR templates were assayed. Some clones are missing from TCRdb's copy, which holds only in-frame ones; the method was immunoSEQ multiplex PCR. The data contain 95,000 to 130,000 clones, less than 95% of them singletons. This sequence joins TRBV18 and TRBJ1-2; perhaps TRBD1 as D (5 bases). Sequencing input: non-Treg CD4+ T cells sorted from blood. This TCR was sampled from a human donor in good health. The CDR3 protein is CASSPRGDYGYTF. The CDR3 DNA reads as TGTGCCAGCTCACCACGGGGGGACTATGGCTACACCTTC.